A selection of T cell receptor beta chains follows, all from one sample in a study of T cells of healthy individuals. TCRdb called the 5' RACE reads again in MiXCR, with one record for every CDR3 protein. The table has some 39,000 distinct CDR3 sequences, approximately 4.9% seen once; the top ten hold approximately 8.5%. These TCRs come from a human donor in good health. Both conserved end residues are part of each CDR3. The D gene is left open where the match is weak. Clone size is not always given. Where it is, it says once, few, many or a class for expanded clones.

v_call,clone_size,j_call,d_call,cdr3_aa,cdr3_nt
TRBV4-1,many,TRBJ1-1,-,CASSQGGALMNTEAFF,TGCGCCAGCAGCCAAGGCGGGGCGCTCATGAACACTGAAGCTTTCTTT
TRBV3-1,many,TRBJ1-5,-,CASSQDSEGYSNQPQHF,TGTGCCAGCAGCCAAGATTCGGAAGGGTATAGCAATCAGCCCCAGCATTTT
TRBV7-9,many,TRBJ2-1,-,CASSLVWPVTKDEQFF,TGTGCCAGCAGCTTAGTTTGGCCGGTAACGAAGGATGAGCAGTTCTTC
TRBV20-1,many,TRBJ1-2,-,CSAPVLRAHGYTF,TGCAGTGCCCCAGTTTTGCGAGCCCATGGCTACACCTTC
TRBV20-1,many,TRBJ1-4,-,CSASMGLDGKLFF,TGCAGTGCTAGTATGGGTTTAGACGGAAAACTGTTTTTT
TRBV27,many,TRBJ2-2,TRBD1,CASSQKTGTNTGELFF,TGTGCCAGCAGTCAAAAGACAGGGACGAACACCGGGGAGCTGTTTTTT
TRBV19,many,TRBJ1-5,-,CASSPSGRDQPQHF,TGTGCCAGTAGTCCCAGTGGGCGCGATCAGCCCCAGCATTTT
TRBV6-5,large,TRBJ1-1,-,CASNKQGSTEAFF,TGTGCCAGCAACAAACAAGGGAGCACTGAAGCTTTCTTT
TRBV29-1,many,TRBJ2-5,TRBD2,CSVGGGRGETQYF,TGCAGCGTTGGTGGGGGGAGGGGAGAGACCCAGTACTTC
TRBV5-2,-,TRBJ2-6,-,CASSLDRTSGANVLTF,TGTGCCAGCAGCTTAGACAGGACCTCTGGGGCCAACGTCCTGACTTTC
TRBV7-2,few,TRBJ1-2,-,CASSLSGVGGYTF,TGTGCCAGCAGCTTGAGCGGGGTTGGGGGCTACACCTTC
TRBV5-1,many,TRBJ2-5,TRBD2,CASSQNREVETQYF,TGCGCCAGCAGCCAGAACCGGGAGGTAGAGACCCAGTACTTC
TRBV4-3,-,TRBJ2-7,-,CASSHGGTYEQYF,TGCGCCAGCAGCCATGGAGGGACCTACGAGCAGTACTTC
TRBV9,many,TRBJ2-2,TRBD1,CASSDPGQGGSGELFF,TGTGCCAGCAGCGACCCGGGACAGGGAGGATCCGGGGAGCTGTTTTTT
TRBV18,few,TRBJ2-7,TRBD2,CASSPLAGNYEQYF,TGTGCCAGCTCACCACTAGCGGGGAACTACGAGCAGTACTTC
TRBV12-3/TRBV12-4,-,TRBJ1-6,-,CASSFVGRRGSPLHF,TGTGCCAGCAGTTTCGTTGGCCGCCGGGGATCACCCCTCCACTTT
TRBV6-6,few,TRBJ1-4,-,CASSSAVGRGGEKLFF,TGTGCCAGCAGTTCCGCAGTTGGGCGGGGGGGTGAAAAACTGTTTTTT
TRBV13,many,TRBJ2-2,TRBD1,CASSQTGVRIGELFF,TGTGCCAGCAGCCAAACAGGGGTTAGGATCGGGGAGCTGTTTTTT
TRBV27,-,TRBJ1-2,-,CASSLTGPSGYTF,TGTGCCAGCAGTTTAACAGGGCCCTCGGGCTACACCTTC
TRBV27,many,TRBJ2-2,-,CASSLRQTTGELFF,TGTGCCAGCAGTTTACGACAAACCACCGGGGAGCTGTTTTTT
TRBV4-1,-,TRBJ1-4,-,CASSQGWSPTNEKLFF,TGCGCCAGCAGCCAAGGCTGGTCCCCAACTAATGAAAAACTGTTTTTT
TRBV7-9,many,TRBJ2-5,-,CASRSTPQGSTEETQYF,TGTGCCAGCCGATCTACGCCTCAGGGGTCGACGGAAGAGACCCAGTACTTC
TRBV2,few,TRBJ2-5,-,CASRVGREETQYF,TGTGCCAGCAGAGTCGGGAGAGAGGAGACCCAGTACTTC
TRBV29-1,-,TRBJ2-7,-,CSVEGVGEQYF,TGCAGCGTTGAAGGAGTTGGGGAGCAGTACTTC
TRBV7-9,many,TRBJ2-1,TRBD2,CASSWDLAGSHNEQFF,TGTGCCAGCAGCTGGGACTTAGCGGGATCCCACAATGAGCAGTTCTTC
TRBV12-3/TRBV12-4,many,TRBJ2-1,-,CASSLVGTQGGIEQFF,TGTGCCAGCAGTTTAGTAGGGACTCAAGGGGGTATTGAGCAGTTCTTC
TRBV5-1,few,TRBJ2-3,-,CASSPTGYADTQYF,TGCGCCAGCAGCCCCACAGGATACGCAGATACGCAGTATTTT
TRBV20-1,-,TRBJ1-4,-,CSARAVSGVATNEKLFF,TGCAGTGCTCGTGCGGTGTCCGGGGTGGCGACTAATGAAAAACTGTTTTTT
TRBV20-1,-,TRBJ2-2,TRBD2,CSARDPAGVTGELFF,TGCAGTGCTAGAGATCCAGCGGGGGTCACCGGGGAGCTGTTTTTT
TRBV30,-,TRBJ2-3,-,CAWSWRTDTQYF,TGTGCCTGGAGTTGGCGCACAGATACGCAGTATTTT
TRBV2,many,TRBJ1-4,-,CASNGLIGPTNEKLFF,TGTGCCAGCAACGGGTTGATAGGGCCAACTAATGAAAAACTGTTTTTT
TRBV12-3/TRBV12-4,many,TRBJ2-7,TRBD1,CASSLGQGSYEQYF,TGTGCCAGCAGTTTAGGACAGGGCTCCTACGAGCAGTACTTC
TRBV7-6,-,TRBJ2-5,-,CASSSGETQYF,TGTGCCAGCAGCTCTGGGGAGACCCAGTACTTC
TRBV25-1,few,TRBJ2-7,TRBD2,CASRGDRGGEQYF,TGTGCCAGCAGGGGGGATCGGGGAGGGGAGCAGTACTTC
TRBV7-8,many,TRBJ1-1,-,CASRRDGGRRNTEAFF,TGTGCCAGCAGGAGGGACGGGGGGCGAAGGAACACTGAAGCTTTCTTT
TRBV6-5,many,TRBJ1-1,-,CASSFTVGRHTEAFF,TGTGCCAGCAGCTTTACTGTAGGGAGGCACACTGAAGCTTTCTTT
TRBV4-3,many,TRBJ2-3,TRBD1,CASSQEGTGRADTQYF,TGCGCCAGCAGCCAAGAAGGGACAGGGAGGGCAGATACGCAGTATTTT
TRBV13,-,TRBJ1-6,TRBD1,CASSTGQGNSPLHF,TGTGCCAGCAGCACCGGACAGGGGAATTCACCCCTCCACTTT
TRBV28,-,TRBJ2-3,-,CASSLPTRLTDTQYF,TGTGCCAGCAGTTTGCCCACGCGATTGACAGATACGCAGTATTTT
TRBV6-5,-,TRBJ1-2,-,CASSYPLPSGPYDHYGYTF,TGTGCCAGCAGTTACCCACTCCCTTCCGGACCTTACGACCACTATGGCTACACCTTC
TRBV12-3/TRBV12-4,-,TRBJ2-1,TRBD2,CASSWLAGGVEQFF,TGTGCCAGCAGTTGGCTAGCGGGGGGGGTTGAGCAGTTCTTC
TRBV2,many,TRBJ2-1,-,CASNLRRDPYNEQFF,TGTGCCAGCAACCTCCGGCGGGACCCCTACAATGAGCAGTTCTTC